This T cell receptor (beta chain) was recovered during a study of blood T cell repertoires in COVID-19. Study background: Donors in the United States, Italy and Spain gave samples during acute or convalescent COVID-19. From T cells, B-cell-depleted T cells, or PBMCs came the material, which was cDNA or gDNA.

Assay used: immunoSEQ multiplex PCR; TCRdb lists only in-frame clones, some missing. Found here are around 260,000 clones, 85% of them singletons; the top ten hold roughly 13%. The ends lost 7 bases at V and 5 bases at J; junction bases unmatched: 4. This CDR3 has 13 amino acids. Germline CDR1 reads SGHDN; CDR2 reads FVKESK. The sequence came from a human donor in a cohort sampled during active COVID-19. The V gene is TRBV14, the J gene TRBJ2-7, with 11 bases fitting TRBD1. Sequencing used peripheral blood. The CDR3 bases are TGTGCCAGCACCCTGGGACAGGGGGACGAGCAGTACTTC. Translation: CASTLGQGDEQYF.